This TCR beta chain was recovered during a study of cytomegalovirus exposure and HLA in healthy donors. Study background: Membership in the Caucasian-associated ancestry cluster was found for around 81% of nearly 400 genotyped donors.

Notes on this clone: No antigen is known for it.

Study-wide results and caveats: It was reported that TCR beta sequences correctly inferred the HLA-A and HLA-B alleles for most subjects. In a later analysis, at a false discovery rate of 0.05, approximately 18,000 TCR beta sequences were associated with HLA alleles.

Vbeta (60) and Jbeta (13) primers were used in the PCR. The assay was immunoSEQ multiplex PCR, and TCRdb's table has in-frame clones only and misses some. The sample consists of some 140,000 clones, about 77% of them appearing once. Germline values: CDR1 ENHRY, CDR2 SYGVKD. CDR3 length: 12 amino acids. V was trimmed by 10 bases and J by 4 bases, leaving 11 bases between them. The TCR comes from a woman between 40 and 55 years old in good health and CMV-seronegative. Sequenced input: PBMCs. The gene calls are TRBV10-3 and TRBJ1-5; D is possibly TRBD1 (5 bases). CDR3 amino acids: CATGGGNQPQHF. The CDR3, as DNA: TGTGCCACGGGGGGGGGAAATCAGCCCCAGCATTTT.